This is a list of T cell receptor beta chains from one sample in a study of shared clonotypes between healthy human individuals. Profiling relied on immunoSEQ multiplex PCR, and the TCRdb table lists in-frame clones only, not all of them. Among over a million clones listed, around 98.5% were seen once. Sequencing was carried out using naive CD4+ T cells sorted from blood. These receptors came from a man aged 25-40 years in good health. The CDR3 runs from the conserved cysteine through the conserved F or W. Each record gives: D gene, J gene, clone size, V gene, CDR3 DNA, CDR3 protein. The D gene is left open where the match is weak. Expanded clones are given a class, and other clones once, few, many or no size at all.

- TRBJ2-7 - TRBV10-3 TGTGCCATCAGGGACAGCTCCTACGAGCAGTACTTC CAIRDSSYEQYF
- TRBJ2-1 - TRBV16 TGTGCCAGCAGCCAATCGAGGACGGGATACAATGAGCAGTTCTTC CASSQSRTGYNEQFF
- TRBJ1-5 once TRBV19 TGTGCCAGTAGTTCATACCGGGACAAGGAGAGTCAGCCCCAGCATTTT CASSSYRDKESQPQHF
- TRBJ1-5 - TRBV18 TGTGCCAGCTCACCACTAGGCGGAGATAGCAATCAGCCCCAGCATTTT CASSPLGGDSNQPQHF
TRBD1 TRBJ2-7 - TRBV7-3 TGTGCCAGCAGCCGAACAGGGGGGTTAAGCTCCTACGAGCAGTACTTC CASSRTGGLSSYEQYF
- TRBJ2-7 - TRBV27 TGTGCCAGCAGTTTAAGGAGGGAAACGGACTACGAGCAGTACTTC CASSLRRETDYEQYF
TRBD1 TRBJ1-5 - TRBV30 TGTGCCTGGAGAACTCCAGGGGGCAGGGGCAGCAATCAGCCCCAGCATTTT CAWRTPGGRGSNQPQHF
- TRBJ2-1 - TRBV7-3 TGTGCCAGCAGCGTTGGACTCTACTCCTACAATGAGCAGTTCTTC CASSVGLYSYNEQFF
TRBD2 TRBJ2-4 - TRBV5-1 TGCGCCAGCAGCTTGGAGAGACAAGGGAGGGACATTCAGTACTTC CASSLERQGRDIQYF
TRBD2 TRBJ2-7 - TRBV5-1 TGCGCCAGCAGCTCGGGACTAGCGGCCTACGAGCAGTACTTC CASSSGLAAYEQYF
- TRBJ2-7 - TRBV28 TGTGCCACCGCAGGCCCGGCGCCAGCCTACGAGCAGTACTTC CATAGPAPAYEQYF
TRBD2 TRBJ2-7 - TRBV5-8 TGTGCCAGCAGCTACCGGACTAGCGGGAGGGCCGATACCTCCTACGAGCAGTACTTC CASSYRTSGRADTSYEQYF
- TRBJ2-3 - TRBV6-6 TGTGCCAGCAGTTACGGGCAGGGGTTAGATACGCAGTATTTT CASSYGQGLDTQYF
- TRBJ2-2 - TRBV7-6 TGTGCCAGCAGCTTAGCTCAGGGCAGTCCGAACACCGGGGAGCTGTTTTTT CASSLAQGSPNTGELFF
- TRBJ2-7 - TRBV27 TGTGCCAGCAGTTTATCAGGGGTGATATCCTACGAGCAGTACTTC CASSLSGVISYEQYF
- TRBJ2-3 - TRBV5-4 TGTGCCAGCAGCTTCCCCCCGGGGCGGCTAAGCACAGATACGCAGTATTTT CASSFPPGRLSTDTQYF
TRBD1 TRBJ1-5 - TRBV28 TGTGCCAGCAGTTTTGGGACAGACGTATATCAGCCCCAGCATTTT CASSFGTDVYQPQHF
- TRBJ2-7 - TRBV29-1 TGCAGCGTTGAATCAGGGGACGAGCAGTACTTC CSVESGDEQYF
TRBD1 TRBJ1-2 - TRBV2 TGTGCCAGCAGTAGGGACAGGGGCGGGGATGGCTACACCTTC CASSRDRGGDGYTF
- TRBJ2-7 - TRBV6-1 TGTGCCAGCAGTGAAGCCTGGTCCAGGATCAACTCCTACGAGCAGTACTTC CASSEAWSRINSYEQYF
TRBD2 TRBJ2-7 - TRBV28 TGTGCCAGCAGTTTACTCGGACTAGCGGGGGGCGGGGAGCAGTACTTC CASSLLGLAGGGEQYF
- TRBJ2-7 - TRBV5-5 TGTGCCAGCAGCTGGACACCGGGGGCTAGGGAGCAGTACTTC CASSWTPGAREQYF
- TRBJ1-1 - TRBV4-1 TGCGCCAGCAGCCAAGAACGGCGGGGGGCGGACACTGAAGCTTTCTTT CASSQERRGADTEAFF
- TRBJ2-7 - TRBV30 TGTGCCTGGAGTGCTGGTCCCTACGAGCAGTACTTC CAWSAGPYEQYF
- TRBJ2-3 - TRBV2 TGTGCCAGCTTTAGCGGACGCACAGATACGCAGTATTTT CASFSGRTDTQYF
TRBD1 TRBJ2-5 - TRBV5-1 TGCGCCAGCAGCCGGGACACCGGGACAGAAGAGACCCAGTACTTC CASSRDTGTEETQYF
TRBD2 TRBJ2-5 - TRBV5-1 TGCGCCAGCAGCTCCCGACTAGCGGGAAACCAAGAGACCCAGTACTTC CASSSRLAGNQETQYF
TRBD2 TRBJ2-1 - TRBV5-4 TGTGCCAGCAGCTTGGTGCTAGCGGGAAACAATGAGCAGTTCTTC CASSLVLAGNNEQFF
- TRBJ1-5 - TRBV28 TGTGCCAGCAGTTTACACACAGGGAGCGGCAATCAGCCCCAGCATTTT CASSLHTGSGNQPQHF